The entry that follows covers one T cell receptor beta chain sequence. No antigen is known for it. Sequencing was preceded by expansion of antigen-specific CD4+ T cells with viral peptide pools in the ViraFEST assay. With roughly 10 days of culture completed, CD4+ T cells were isolated. Nucleocapsid antibodies were negative in the vaccine recipients, who had never had SARS-CoV-2 infection. They grew roughly 2 million PBMC in each well, adding around 10 IU/ml IL-2 and about 10 ug/ml peptides. Germline values: CDR1 SQVTM, CDR2 ANQGSEA. CDR3 length equals 12 residues. The V and J ends lost 4 bases and 1 base respectively, with 7 bases between them. This sample was taken from a study of vaccination effects on CD4 cells after COVID-19. Profiling relied on immunoSEQ multiplex PCR, and the TCRdb table lists in-frame clones only, not all of them. Among 50,000 to 75,000 clones, 80% to 90% were seen once, and the ten largest hold under 3%.

This clonotype originated in a human donor who received a COVID-19 vaccine. The rearrangement uses TRBV29-1 and TRBJ2-5, with D tentatively TRBD2 (5 bases). Specimen: CD4+ T cells from PBMCs cultured with HCoV-229E spike peptides, collected before COVID-19 vaccination. In DNA form, the CDR3 reads TGCAGCGTTGCGCGGGCCCAAGAGACCCAGTACTTC. Protein product: CSVARAQETQYF.